Each of the 28 T cell receptor beta chains below was sequenced from the same sample in a study of cytomegalovirus exposure and HLA in healthy donors. Both 60 Vbeta primers and 13 Jbeta primers went into the PCR. The protocol was immunoSEQ multiplex PCR, while the TCRdb copy is restricted to in-frame clones and leaves out a portion. This table has hundreds of thousands of clones, almost 85% appearing once. Sequencing used PBMCs. The receptors here all came from a woman between 35 and 50 years old in good health and CMV-seronegative.

V gene TRBV19 combines with J gene TRBJ1-5, with TRBD1 matching over 9 bases. This CDR3 contains 18 residues. The germline gives CDR1 LNHDA, CDR2 SQIVND (reference sequence). J gave up 2 bases and V 7 bases, and 15 bases lay outside the gene matches. CDR3 sequence (DNA): TGTGCCAGTACCCACCACGAGGGACAGGGAGGTGGCAATCAGCCCCAGCATTTT. This encodes CASTHHEGQGGGNQPQHF.

V and J are TRBV28 and TRBJ2-2, with D possibly being TRBD1 (6 bases). The CDR3 totals 15 residues. Germline lookup yields CDR1 MDHEN and CDR2 SYDVKM. Trimming removed 7 bases from V and 2 bases from J, with 14 bases in between. The CDR3 coding sequence is TGTGCCAGCATCAGAACAGGGCGCAACACCGGGGAGCTGTTTTTT. Translation: CASIRTGRNTGELFF.

The rearrangement joins TRBV9 to TRBJ1-3; TRBD1 is a possible D gene (5 bases). Trimming removed 0 bases from V and 7 bases from J, with 17 bases in between. This CDR3 is 16 amino acids long. Germline CDR1 and CDR2: SGDLS and YYNGEE. The DNA for the CDR3 is TGTGCCAGCAGCGTAGGTTCAGGGTGGGCCTTCAACACCATATATTTT. It translates to CASSVGSGWAFNTIYF.

The gene calls are TRBV7-8 and TRBJ1-4, with 8 bases fitting TRBD1. The V and J ends lost 0 bases and 3 bases, in that order; junction bases with no gene match: 9. The CDR3 sequence is 18 residues long. In germline, CDR1 is SGHVS, CDR2 FQNEAQ. This CDR3 reads CASSLAPTGGEPNEKLFF. The CDR3 DNA follows: TGTGCCAGCAGCTTAGCGCCAACAGGGGGGGAACCTAATGAAAAACTGTTTTTT.

The chain joins TRBV30 to TRBJ1-2, with D maybe TRBD1 (5 bases). The V end was cut by 0 bases, the J end by 6 bases, with 23 bases between. The CDR3 runs to 17 residues. Germline loops: CDR1 GTSNPN, CDR2 SVGIG (reference sequence). CDR3 nucleotide sequence: TGTGCCTGGAGTGTACGTCAGGGAATTGGAACTATCGATGGCTACACCTTC. Protein sequence: CAWSVRQGIGTIDGYTF.

For the CDR3, the DNA is TGTGCCTGGGGCACAGGGCCCCTGCGCGAGCAGTACTTC. Amino acids: CAWGTGPLREQYF. The chain combines TRBV30 with TRBJ2-7, with D possibly being TRBD1 (6 bases). The V end lost 5 bases, the J end lost 6 bases, and 17 bases lay between the germline ends. Germline V gene lookup returns CDR1 GTSNPN and CDR2 SVGIG (reference sequence). The CDR3 is made up of 13 amino acids.

This clone came up once. The J gene is TRBJ1-6, the V gene TRBV5-1; D may be TRBD1 (6 bases). Between the trimmed V and J ends, which lost 4 bases and 10 bases, there was a span of 18 bases. Germline CDR1 reads SGHRS; CDR2 reads YFSETQ. The CDR3 length is 15 residues. The CDR3 is CASSAEAGAVSPLHF. As DNA, the CDR3 is TGCGCCAGCAGCGCCGAGGCGGGGGCTGTCTCACCCCTCCACTTT.

The table lists this clone with a few counts. The chain has TRBV6-6 and TRBJ2-5; D might be TRBD2 (6 bases). This CDR3 contains 14 residues. CDR1 MNHNY and CDR2 SVGAGI come from the germline V gene (reference sequence). V was clipped by 2 bases and J by 6 bases, with 13 bases between them. The CDR3 DNA follows: TGTGCCAGCAGTTACGAACTAGCAGGGCAGACCCAGTACTTC. It encodes CASSYELAGQTQYF.

This clone was observed a handful of times. The V and J genes are TRBV6-5 and TRBJ2-2; possible D gene TRBD1, 6 bases. The CDR3 has 16 residues. The V end was cut by 2 bases, the J end by 2 bases, with 12 bases between. The germline V gene has CDR1 MNHEY and CDR2 SVGAGI. This CDR3 is CASSYPGAYNTGELFF. DNA of the CDR3: TGTGCCAGCAGTTACCCAGGGGCCTACAACACCGGGGAGCTGTTTTTT.

This chain uses TRBV6-1 with TRBJ1-3; a possible D gene is TRBD1 (6 bases). The germline V gene encodes CDR1 MNHNS and CDR2 SASEGT. The V end was cut by 2 bases, the J end by 0 bases, with 11 bases between. The length of the CDR3 is 16 residues. The CDR3 region is CASSEKGGGSGNTIYF. CDR3 nucleotide sequence: TGTGCCAGCAGTGAAAAGGGGGGGGGCTCTGGAAACACCATATATTTT.

V gene TRBV5-1 combines with J gene TRBJ2-3; 10 positions agree with TRBD2. The V gene end was trimmed by 0 bases and the J gene end by 2 bases; junction bases not matched to a gene: 3. The CDR3 runs to 16 residues. Germline V gives CDR1 SGHRS, CDR2 YFSETQ. CDR3 in DNA: TGCGCCAGCAGCTTGGGGGGGACTAGCGTCACAGATACGCAGTATTTT. Translation: CASSLGGTSVTDTQYF.

J is TRBJ1-2 and V is TRBV7-6; D gene ambiguous. Germline CDR1 is SGHVS and CDR2 is FNYEAQ. V lost 6 bases and J 4 bases, leaving 15 bases between the germline ends. The CDR3 length is 14 residues. In DNA, the CDR3 is TGTGCCAGCAGTCCCCGAAACTCCATCTATGGCTACACCTTC. Its protein product is CASSPRNSIYGYTF.

The chain employs TRBV25-1 and TRBJ1-1; the D gene is possibly TRBD1 (6 bases). V dropped 5 bases and J dropped 2 bases, with 9 bases sitting between them. The CDR3 spans 13 residues. Germline CDR1 MGHDK, CDR2 SYGVNS. CDR3 DNA sequence: TGTGCCAGCAGTCGGACAGTCAACACTGAAGCTTTCTTT. Translating gives CASSRTVNTEAFF.

This clone was counted a few times. V usage is TRBV2 and J usage is TRBJ1-3; a possible D gene is TRBD1 (6 bases). V gave up 11 bases and J gave up 3 bases, with 14 bases separating them. The CDR3 is 13 residues long. The V gene's germline CDR1 is SNHLY and CDR2 FYNNEI. The CDR3 nucleotides are TGTGCCGCGGGGGGGGCTAATGGAAACACCATATATTTT. Translation: CAAGGANGNTIYF.

The rearrangement joins TRBV2 to TRBJ1-3; the D gene is possibly TRBD1 (6 bases). Per germline, CDR1 SNHLY and CDR2 FYNNEI. The CDR3 consists of 13 residues. Trimming left V 8 bases short and J 0 bases short, with 8 bases between. The CDR3 sequence: CASRTDSGNTIYF. The CDR3 nucleotides read TGTGCCAGCCGGACAGACTCTGGAAACACCATATATTTT.

The chain links TRBV7-2 to TRBJ2-3, with D perhaps matching TRBD1 (5 bases). Germline V CDR1 and CDR2: SGHTA, FQGNSA. The CDR3 totals 17 residues. V lost 4 bases and J 2 bases, leaving 19 bases between the germline ends. CDR3 loop: CASSSRPRQGITDTQYF. The CDR3 coding sequence is TGTGCCAGCAGCTCCCGTCCTAGGCAGGGAATCACAGATACGCAGTATTTT.

The chain recombines TRBV21-1 with TRBJ1-1; whether TRBD1, the table's D call, matches the DNA was not checked. TRBV21-1 is noted as a pseudogene. This CDR3 contains 13 residues. This CDR3 is CASSLRQGAEAFF. CDR3 in DNA: TGTGCCAGCAGCCTCCGACAGGGAGCTGAAGCTTTCTTT.

Concerning this clone itself: A read error may produce the germline difference seen at one junction end. The genes are TRBV7-7 and TRBJ2-5, with 9 positions matching TRBD2. This CDR3 region has 16 residues. Germline V gene lookup returns CDR1 SSHAT and CDR2 FNYEAQ (reference sequence). CDR3 sequence: CASSLERLAGQETQYF. CDR3 bases: TGTGCTAGCAGCTTAGAGCGGCTAGCGGGGCAAGAGACCCAGTACTTC.

This clone was counted only a few times. DNA for the CDR3: TGTGCCAGCAGCTTCGGTACCTCTGGTCACTATGGCTACACCTTC. This codes for CASSFGTSGHYGYTF. This chain connects TRBV5-4 to TRBJ1-2; no firm D call. Germline CDR1 and CDR2: SGHNT and YYREEE (reference sequence). This CDR3 is 15 amino acids long. V lost 2 bases to trimming and J lost 3 bases, with 14 bases between them.

This chain uses TRBV20-1 with TRBJ2-3; D unresolved. CDR1 DFQATT and CDR2 SNEGSKA come from the germline V gene (reference sequence). The V and J ends lost 5 bases and 4 bases respectively, with 4 bases between them. The CDR3 has 10 residues. The CDR3 here is CSASADTQYF. The CDR3 nucleotides read TGCAGTGCTTCTGCAGATACGCAGTATTTT.

J is TRBJ2-1 and V is TRBV7-3; TRBD1 agrees at 7 bases. Germline CDR1 reads SGHTA; CDR2 reads FQGTGA. The CDR3 consists of 13 residues. The ends lost 5 bases at V and 9 bases at J; junction bases unmatched: 7. CDR3 protein: CASSRQGLGEQFF. The CDR3 nucleotides read TGTGCCAGCAGCCGACAGGGTCTAGGTGAGCAGTTCTTC. Complete variable domain (other parts from reference TRBV7-3 and TRBJ2-1): GAGVSQTPSNKVTEKGKYVELRCDPISGHTALYWYRQSLGQGPEFLIYFQGTGAADDSGLPNDRFFAVRPEGSVSTLKIQRTERGDSAVYLCASSRQGLGEQFFGPGTRLTVL.

The V call is TRBV25-1, the J call TRBJ1-2; 10 bases align to TRBD1. The germline gives CDR1 MGHDK, CDR2 SYGVNS. This CDR3 has 16 amino acids. V lost 2 bases and J lost 3; bases outside the gene matches: 6. The CDR3 reads CASSEGRGTGDYGYTF. The CDR3 nucleotides are TGTGCCAGCAGTGAAGGGCGTGGGACAGGGGACTATGGCTACACCTTC.

The chain recombines TRBV18 with TRBJ2-6, with D hard to call. With 3 bases removed from V and 0 bases from J, the gap between germline ends came to 6 bases. Germline CDR1 reads KGHSH; CDR2 reads LQKENI. CDR3 length equals 15 residues. In nucleotides, the CDR3 is TGTGCCAGCTCACCTCCCCTCTCTGGGGCCAACGTCCTGACTTTC. It codes for CASSPPLSGANVLTF.

The chain couples TRBV5-6 to TRBJ1-5, with D maybe TRBD1 (5 bases). The CDR3 length is 16 residues. The V end lost 0 bases, the J end lost 4 bases, and 14 bases lay between the germline ends. From germline, CDR1 is SGHDT and CDR2 YYEEEE. The CDR3 coding sequence is TGTGCCAGCAGCTTGGCGGGCGGCGGGGGTAATCAGCCCCAGCATTTT. This encodes CASSLAGGGGNQPQHF.

This clone appeared a few times. V gene TRBV27 combines with J gene TRBJ1-5; 12 bases fit TRBD1. The germline V gene encodes CDR1 MNHEY and CDR2 SMNVEV (reference sequence). The CDR3 is made up of 17 amino acids. The trim removed 8 bases at V and 5 bases at J, leaving 13 bases unmatched. The CDR3 DNA reads as TGTGCCAGCCGAAACTGGGGACAGGGGGCGGAGGATCAGCCCCAGCATTTT. It codes for CASRNWGQGAEDQPQHF.

The chain couples TRBV19 to TRBJ2-3; 8 positions agree with TRBD1. The CDR3 spans 17 residues. CDR1 is LNHDA, CDR2 SQIVND, per germline (reference sequence). After removal of 0 bases from V and 2 bases from J, the junction contained 7 bases not matched to a gene. CDR3 residues: CASSIDGVDRVTDTQYF. In nucleotides, the CDR3 is TGTGCCAGTAGTATAGACGGTGTGGACAGGGTCACAGATACGCAGTATTTT.

The chain recombines TRBV7-3 with TRBJ2-7; tentatively, D is TRBD1 (7 bases). This CDR3 is 14 amino acids long. Deletions cut 5 bases from V and 2 bases from J, with 13 bases between. Germline CDR1 is SGHTA and CDR2 is FQGTGA. This CDR3 is CASSPQGGPYEQYF. The DNA for the CDR3 is TGTGCCAGCAGCCCCCAGGGGGGCCCCTACGAGCAGTACTTC.

The chain is built from TRBV28 and TRBJ1-6; 8 nucleotides agree with TRBD1. CDR3 length: 14 residues. Per germline, CDR1 MDHEN and CDR2 SYDVKM. V trimming: 4 bases; J trimming: 11 bases; junction bases outside the gene matches: 7. In DNA form, the CDR3 reads TGTGCCAGCAGTTCGACAGGGGAAGCAACACCCCTCCACTTT. Protein: CASSSTGEATPLHF. The full variable domain, with the rest looked up from reference TRBV28 and TRBJ1-6, is DVKVTQSSRYLVKRTGEKVFLECVQDMDHENMFWYRQDPGLGLRLIYFSYDVKMKEKGDIPEGYSVSREKKERFSLILESASTNQTSMYLCASSSTGEATPLHFGNGTRLTVT.